Described below is a single T cell receptor (beta chain) sequence and its context. Antigen unknown. This record belongs to a study of vaccination effects on CD4 cells after COVID-19. Data came from immunoSEQ multiplex PCR; TCRdb stores just in-frame clones and leaves some out. In the table there are some 50,000 clones, around 70% of which are singletons. Study results and caveats: Most post-vaccine spike-reactive clones in convalescents were new, not infection-derived. Clones from infection and from vaccination both contracted markedly late after vaccination.

The V gene end was trimmed by 1 base and the J gene end by 2 bases; junction bases not matched to a gene: 7. The CDR3 sequence is 16 residues long. CDR1 SGHRS and CDR2 YFSETQ come from the germline V gene. The culture ran for around ten days before CD4+ T cells were isolated. The infection with SARS-CoV-2 (confirmed by PCR) occurred in this person between March and December 2020. On day 3 and again on day 7, half the medium was replaced with IL-2 medium. The sample was CD4+ T cells from PBMCs cultured without peptide, taken before COVID-19 vaccination. The receptor's source is a human donor who had a prior SARS-CoV-2 infection. This chain links TRBV5-1 with TRBJ2-5; 8 positions agree with TRBD2. CDR3 sequence: CASSLLGLAEQETQYF. CDR3 sequence (DNA): TGCGCCAGCAGCTTGCTCGGACTAGCAGAACAAGAGACCCAGTACTTC.